A single sample gave rise to the 13 T cell receptor beta chains below, sequenced in a study of blood T cell repertoires in COVID-19. Sequencing used immunoSEQ multiplex PCR; TCRdb keeps in-frame clones, though not all of them. The table lists under 75,000 clones, 84% of them singletons, with more than 15% in the top ten. Sample: peripheral blood. The receptors shown here come from a man in his 60s with COVID-19, enrolled during active disease.

This sequence joins TRBV7-9 and TRBJ1-2, with D tentatively TRBD1 (5 bases). In germline, CDR1 is SEHNR, CDR2 FQNEAQ (reference sequence). The V end was cut by 7 bases, the J end by 5 bases, with 14 bases between. The CDR3 sequence is 13 residues long. CDR3 region: CASTPWGGYGYTF. The CDR3, as DNA: TGTGCCAGCACCCCTTGGGGGGGGTATGGCTACACCTTC.

This chain links TRBV3-1 (or the pseudogene TRBV3-2) with TRBJ1-4; D is undetermined. V was pared by 0 bases and J by 0 bases, with 14 bases between. The CDR3 is made up of 18 amino acids. Germline lookup yields CDR1 LGHDT and CDR2 YNNKEL (reference sequence). CDR3 protein: CASSQDRGSFATNEKLFF. CDR3 nucleotides: TGTGCCAGCAGCCAAGATCGGGGAAGTTTTGCAACTAATGAAAAACTGTTTTTT.

The gene calls are TRBV7-9 and TRBJ2-1; 7 nucleotides agree with TRBD2. Trimming at V came to 4 bases and at J to 0 bases, leaving 15 bases not matched to a gene. CDR3 size: 19 residues. CDR1 is SEHNR, CDR2 FQNEAQ, per germline (reference sequence). CDR3 loop: CASSSILTSVSFSYNEQFF. The CDR3 DNA is TGTGCCAGCAGCTCAATTCTTACTAGCGTCTCCTTCTCCTACAATGAGCAGTTCTTC.

The V gene is TRBV21-1, the J gene TRBJ1-1; the table's D gene call, TRBD1, was not cross checked with the DNA. TRBV21-1 is annotated as a pseudogene. This CDR3 comprises 14 residues. The CDR3 nucleotides are TGTGCCAGCAGCACTGGGACAGTGAACACTGAAGCTTTCTTT. Translating gives CASSTGTVNTEAFF.

This chain joins TRBV10-3 and TRBJ2-5; D is possibly TRBD2 (6 bases). The CDR3 has 13 residues. CDR1 and CDR2 from the germline V gene are ENHRY and SYGVKD. V dropped 2 bases and J dropped 2 bases, with 6 bases sitting between them. The CDR3 region is CAISEAGQETQYF. The DNA for the CDR3 is TGTGCCATCAGTGAGGCGGGACAAGAGACCCAGTACTTC.

The chain employs TRBV5-4 and TRBJ1-6, with D perhaps TRBD1 (5 bases). Looked up from germline, CDR1 is SGHNT and CDR2 is YYREEE (reference sequence). V gave up 3 bases and J gave up 2 bases, with 15 bases separating them. This CDR3 spans 17 amino acids. The DNA for the CDR3 is TGTGCCAGCAGCTCAGTGGGGGGTAGCCCCTATAATTCACCCCTCCACTTT. Amino acids: CASSSVGGSPYNSPLHF.

The chain joins TRBV29-1 to TRBJ2-6; tentatively, D is TRBD2 (5 bases). There are 14 residues in the CDR3. Looked up from germline, CDR1 is SQVTM and CDR2 is ANQGSEA. V gave up 6 bases and J gave up 2 bases, with 11 bases separating them. The DNA for the CDR3 is TGCAGCGTGCCACAGAGGGCTGGGGCCAACGTCCTGACTTTC. The encoded protein is CSVPQRAGANVLTF.

This clone was recorded once. This chain joins TRBV2 and TRBJ1-5; 7 bases fit TRBD1. Unmatched junction bases numbered 8, after V lost 6 bases and J lost 3 bases. Germline V gives CDR1 SNHLY, CDR2 FYNNEI. The CDR3 sequence is 15 residues long. CDR3 in DNA: TGTGCCAGCAGGGGGACAGCATCGAACAATCAGCCCCAGCATTTT. Its protein product is CASRGTASNNQPQHF.

V and J are TRBV5-1 and TRBJ2-1; tentatively, D is TRBD2 (6 bases). Germline V gene data show CDR1 as SGHRS and CDR2 as YFSETQ. Trimming took 3 bases from V and 5 from J, leaving 12 bases between them. The CDR3 is 14 amino acids. The CDR3 sequence is CASSSSSADNEQFF. The DNA of the CDR3 is TGCGCCAGCAGCTCTTCTAGCGCGGACAATGAGCAGTTCTTC.

The chain employs TRBV12-3 or TRBV12-4 and TRBJ2-7; 7 nucleotides line up with TRBD1. This CDR3 is built from 12 residues. V lost 6 bases, J lost 9 bases, and 8 bases stayed unmatched. This CDR3 is CASSRDSSRQYF. CDR3 nucleotides: TGTGCCAGCAGCAGGGACAGCTCTCGGCAGTACTTC.

The chain recombines TRBV11-2 with TRBJ1-2; D is undetermined. Germline V gene lookup returns CDR1 SGHAT and CDR2 FQNNGV. Trimming removed 5 bases from V and 1 base from J, with 11 bases in between. This CDR3 comprises 14 residues. The DNA for the CDR3 is TGTGCCAGCAGCGCTGGGGAGATTAACTATGGCTACACCTTC. It yields the protein CASSAGEINYGYTF.

This chain connects TRBV28 to TRBJ2-3, with D possibly TRBD1 on 6 matching bases. V was shortened by 4 bases and J by 0 bases, with 11 bases between the two germline ends. This CDR3 is 15 amino acids long. CDR1 and CDR2 from the germline V gene are MDHEN and SYDVKM. CDR3: CASSSRTESTDTQYF. The CDR3 bases are TGTGCCAGCAGTTCACGGACAGAAAGCACAGATACGCAGTATTTT.

The chain has TRBV29-1 and TRBJ1-4; 8 bases map to TRBD1. Germline CDR1 reads SQVTM; CDR2 reads ANQGSEA. The CDR3 sequence is 14 residues long. The V segment lost 4 bases and the J segment 7 bases; nucleotides outside the gene matches: 8. In DNA form, the CDR3 reads TGCAGCGTTGTTCGGGCAGGGGGCGTTGAAAAACTGTTTTTT. This codes for CSVVRAGGVEKLFF.